The present entry profiles one T cell receptor (beta chain) with its context. What it binds is not known. PCR primers comprised 60 Vbeta and 13 Jbeta primers. Libraries were prepared by immunoSEQ multiplex PCR; TCRdb keeps only in-frame clonotypes and omits some of them. This sample has some 150,000 clones, with 64% found just once. This record comes from a study of cytomegalovirus exposure and HLA in healthy donors. Findings and caveats of the study: Some V segments, including TRBV6-2 and TRBV6-3, were excluded as indistinguishable.

Germline loops: CDR1 SNHLY, CDR2 FYNNEI. This CDR3 is 12 amino acids long. Trimming removed 4 bases from V and 8 bases from J, with 9 bases in between. The chain recombines TRBV2 with TRBJ2-1, with D possibly TRBD2 on 5 matching bases. The sample consisted of PBMCs. The source of this sequence is a woman in her 30s in good health and CMV-seropositive. CDR3 DNA: TGTGCCAGCAGTGGGCCCGGGGATGAGCAGTTCTTC. Its translation: CASSGPGDEQFF. Variable domain in full (rest from reference TRBV2 and TRBJ2-1): EPEVTQTPSHQVTQMGQEVILRCVPISNHLYFYWYRQILGQKVEFLVSFYNNEISEKSEIFDDQFSVERPDGSNFTLKIRSTKLEDSAMYFCASSGPGDEQFFGPGTRLTVL.